One sample yielded the 20 T cell receptor beta chains listed below, sequenced in a study of cytomegalovirus exposure and HLA in healthy donors. TCRdb keeps only in-frame clones here, not all; method: immunoSEQ multiplex PCR. This table holds 250,000 to 400,000 clones, around 90% found once. Sample: PBMCs. All receptors derive from a man younger than 45 in good health and CMV-seronegative.

The chain employs TRBV6-6 and TRBJ2-5; TRBD1 is a possible D gene (6 bases). Deletions cut 5 bases from V and 1 base from J, with 8 bases between. The CDR3 is made up of 13 amino acids. Germline assignment: CDR1 MNHNY and CDR2 SVGAGI (reference sequence). CDR3 nucleotide sequence: TGTGCCAGCAGTAGGGACACCCAAGAGACCCAGTACTTC. Its translation is CASSRDTQETQYF.

As regards this clone: One end of the junction varies from germline; a read error may be responsible. The chain uses TRBV10-1 and TRBJ1-2; the D gene is possibly TRBD1 (6 bases). CDR3 length equals 12 residues. Looked up from germline, CDR1 is WNHNN and CDR2 is SYGVQD (reference sequence). CDR3 loop: CPRTETLYGYTF. The DNA for the CDR3 is TGCCCCAGGACAGAGACCCTTTATGGCTACACCTTC.

The J gene is TRBJ1-5, the V gene TRBV6-1, with D possibly matching TRBD1 (6 bases). V was trimmed by 1 base and J by 4 bases, leaving 11 bases between them. CDR3 size: 15 residues. Germline lookup yields CDR1 MNHNS and CDR2 SASEGT. The CDR3 region is CASSEDGGQNQPQHF. The CDR3 region has the DNA TGTGCCAGCAGTGAAGACGGGGGGCAAAATCAGCCCCAGCATTTT.

V and J are TRBV6-1 and TRBJ2-3; D is perhaps TRBD1 (6 bases). Germline lookup yields CDR1 MNHNS and CDR2 SASEGT. V lost 1 base and J 1 base, leaving 9 bases between the germline ends. The CDR3 is 15 residues long. CDR3: CASSEEAGGTDTQYF. The CDR3 bases are TGTGCCAGCAGTGAAGAGGCAGGGGGCACAGATACGCAGTATTTT.

The CDR3 nucleotides are TGTGCCAGCAGTTACAGTCACATTACGAACACCGGGGAGCTGTTTTTT. Protein product: CASSYSHITNTGELFF. The rearrangement uses TRBV6-6 and TRBJ2-2; D is unclear. Looked up from germline, CDR1 is MNHNY and CDR2 is SVGAGI (reference sequence). Trimming stripped 2 bases from V and 0 bases from J, with 10 bases between. CDR3 size: 16 residues.

This clone was seen more than once but under ten times. J is TRBJ1-6 and V is TRBV9, with no clear D. This CDR3 is 16 amino acids long. Germline V lookup: CDR1 SGDLS, CDR2 YYNGEE. Trimming removed 2 bases from V and 7 bases from J, with 16 bases in between. In nucleotides, the CDR3 is TGTGCCAGCAGCGTGAACCCCGAAGCCAACAATTCACCCCTCCACTTT. As protein: CASSVNPEANNSPLHF.

The chain is built from TRBV27 and TRBJ2-7; TRBD2 agrees at 8 bases. This CDR3 region has 15 residues. In germline, CDR1 is MNHEY, CDR2 SMNVEV (reference sequence). After removal of 7 bases from V and 5 bases from J, the junction contained 13 bases not matched to a gene. CDR3 sequence reads: CASTKRGGGYDEQYF. The CDR3 DNA is TGTGCCAGCACTAAACGGGGCGGGGGGTACGACGAGCAGTACTTC.

The V call is TRBV13, the J call TRBJ1-2; no clear D. Trimming removed 1 base at V and 5 bases at J, with 14 bases between. CDR1 PRHDT and CDR2 FYEKMQ come from the germline V gene (reference sequence). The CDR3 consists of 15 residues. The CDR3: CASSLVARPSYGYTF. CDR3 bases: TGTGCCAGCAGCTTAGTGGCCAGGCCGTCGTATGGCTACACCTTC.

The J gene is TRBJ2-3, the V gene TRBV5-4, with 12 nucleotides matching TRBD2. The CDR3 runs to 15 residues. After removal of 4 bases from V and 5 bases from J, the junction contained 5 bases not matched to a gene. Germline V lookup: CDR1 SGHNT, CDR2 YYREEE (reference sequence). The CDR3 DNA follows: TGTGCCAGCAGCCCGCGACTAGCGGGGGTAGATACGCAGTATTTT. Protein product: CASSPRLAGVDTQYF.

This clone occurred once. V gene TRBV6-6 combines with J gene TRBJ1-1, with TRBD1 as a possible D gene (5 bases). Germline-derived CDR1 and CDR2 are MNHNY and SVGAGI (reference sequence). CDR3 length: 14 amino acids. Trimming shortened V by 5 bases and J by 4 bases, and 14 bases separated the two germline ends. For the CDR3, the DNA is TGTGCCAGCAGTAATCCAGGGTTGAGCACTGAAGCTTTCTTT. This gives the protein CASSNPGLSTEAFF.

The J gene is TRBJ2-7, the V gene TRBV27; D may be TRBD1 (6 bases). Germline V gene lookup returns CDR1 MNHEY and CDR2 SMNVEV (reference sequence). V was cut by 5 bases and J by 2 bases, with 25 bases left in between. CDR3 length equals 18 residues. The DNA of the CDR3 is TGTGCCAGCAGTCCCATTATGGGGGCGGCGCTACCGACCTACGAGCAGTACTTC. It specifies CASSPIMGAALPTYEQYF.

The chain joins TRBV7-2 to TRBJ2-3; possibly TRBD2 for D (5 bases). Germline assignment: CDR1 SGHTA and CDR2 FQGNSA. CDR3 length equals 15 residues. The germline V and J ends were trimmed by 3 bases and 1 base, with 11 bases remaining between them. As DNA, the CDR3 is TGTGCCAGCAGCTTTGAGGGTAAGCGCACAGATACGCAGTATTTT. Translation gives CASSFEGKRTDTQYF.

The V and J genes are TRBV5-4 and TRBJ2-1; 11 bases agree with TRBD2. The CDR3 sequence is 17 residues long. Germline CDR1 and CDR2: SGHNT and YYREEE (reference sequence). Germline trimming cut 4 bases from V and 5 bases from J; bases unmatched to any gene: 11. The chain's CDR3 is CASSPPSGGLFNNEQFF. For the CDR3, the DNA is TGTGCCAGCAGCCCACCTAGCGGGGGGTTATTTAACAATGAGCAGTTCTTC. The full variable domain, rest sourced from reference TRBV5-4 and TRBJ2-1, is ETGVTQSPTHLIKTRGQQVTLRCSSQSGHNTVSWYQQALGQGPQFIFQYYREEENGRGNFPPRFSGLQFPNYSSELNVNALELDDSALYLCASSPPSGGLFNNEQFFGPGTRLTVL.

The genes are TRBV9 and TRBJ2-1; D is possibly TRBD2 (6 bases). The CDR3 has 13 residues. V was cut by 4 bases and J by 6 bases, with 11 bases left in between. CDR1 is SGDLS, CDR2 YYNGEE, per germline. Here the CDR3 reads CASSLLGGNEQFF. The CDR3 nucleotides are TGTGCCAGCAGCCTTCTCGGGGGCAATGAGCAGTTCTTC.

J is TRBJ2-2 and V is TRBV10-2, with TRBD2 matching over 9 bases. The CDR3 is 18 residues long. The junction had 12 bases not matched to a gene; V was cut back by 7 bases and J by 0 bases. Germline values: CDR1 WSHSY, CDR2 SAAADI. CDR3 coding DNA: TGCGCCAGCACCGCCTGGGGGCTAGCGGGGCCGAACACCGGGGAGCTGTTTTTT. Protein: CASTAWGLAGPNTGELFF.

The rearrangement links TRBV7-9 to TRBJ1-6; 9 nucleotides agree with TRBD1. The CDR3 is made up of 15 amino acids. V shed 5 bases and J 6 bases; nucleotides not matched to a gene: 5. Germline V gene lookup returns CDR1 SEHNR and CDR2 FQNEAQ (reference sequence). CDR3 coding DNA: TGTGCCAGCAGCCAAATGACAGGGGGTAATTCACCCCTCCACTTT. Residues: CASSQMTGGNSPLHF.

This chain links TRBV5-5 with TRBJ2-5; D is possibly TRBD1 (5 bases). V gave up 0 bases and J gave up 4 bases, with 19 bases separating them. In germline, CDR1 is SGHKS, CDR2 YYEKEE (reference sequence). The CDR3 is 17 amino acids. The CDR3 DNA reads as TGTGCCAGCAGCTTGGGCGGACATAGTTCGAGAGGAGAGACCCAGTACTTC. Translating gives CASSLGGHSSRGETQYF.

This clone has a single count. This chain connects TRBV6-1 to TRBJ1-2, with D tentatively TRBD1 (5 bases). Per the germline V gene, CDR1 is MNHNS and CDR2 is SASEGT. Trimming shortened V by 8 bases and J by 5 bases, and 9 bases separated the two germline ends. This CDR3 is built from 11 residues. CDR3 nucleotide sequence: TGTGCCAGCGCGGGGGGATATGGCTACACCTTC. Protein: CASAGGYGYTF.

The V call is TRBV10-3, the J call TRBJ2-3, with D possibly being TRBD2 (5 bases). The CDR3 extends over 13 amino acids. Between the trimmed V and J ends, which lost 4 bases and 5 bases, there was a span of 10 bases. Germline V lookup: CDR1 ENHRY, CDR2 SYGVKD. DNA for the CDR3: TGTGCCATCAGTGGTGGAGGTGAAGATACGCAGTATTTT. It codes for CAISGGGEDTQYF.

The chain couples TRBV2 to TRBJ1-1; TRBD1 aligns across 8 bases. V dropped 7 bases and J dropped 11; count of bases not matched to a gene: 12. Germline assignment: CDR1 SNHLY and CDR2 FYNNEI. This CDR3 spans 13 amino acids. CDR3 bases: TGTGCCAGCACCGCCGGCAGGGGGCTGGAGGCTTTCTTT. Translated: CASTAGRGLEAFF.